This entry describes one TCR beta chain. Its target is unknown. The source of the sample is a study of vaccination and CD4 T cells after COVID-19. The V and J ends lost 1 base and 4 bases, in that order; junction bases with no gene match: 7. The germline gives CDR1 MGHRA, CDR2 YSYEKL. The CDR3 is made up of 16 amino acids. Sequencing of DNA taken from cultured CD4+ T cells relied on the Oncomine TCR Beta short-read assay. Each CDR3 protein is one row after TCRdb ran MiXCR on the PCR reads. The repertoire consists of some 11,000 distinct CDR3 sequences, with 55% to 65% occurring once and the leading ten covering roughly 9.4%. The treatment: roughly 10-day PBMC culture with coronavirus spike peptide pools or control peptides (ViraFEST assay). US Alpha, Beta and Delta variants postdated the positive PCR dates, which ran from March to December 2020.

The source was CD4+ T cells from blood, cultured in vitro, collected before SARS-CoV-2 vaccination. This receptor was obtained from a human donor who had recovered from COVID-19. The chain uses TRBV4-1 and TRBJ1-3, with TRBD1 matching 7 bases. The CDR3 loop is CASSQAATGPGNTIYF. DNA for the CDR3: TGCGCCAGCAGCCAAGCGGCGACAGGGCCCGGAAACACCATATATTTT.